The 7 T cell receptor beta chains below come from one sample, sequenced in a study of radiotherapy plus CTLA-4 blockade in lung cancer. The method was immunoSEQ multiplex PCR; TCRdb's version includes in-frame clones alone and lacks a portion of them. Of tens of thousands of clones listed, approximately 80% are singletons. This specimen was peripheral blood, taken from a patient treated with radiotherapy plus ipilimumab. The source is a human donor with non-small cell lung cancer whose response to radiotherapy plus ipilimumab could not be evaluated.

The chain combines TRBV2 with TRBJ2-1; possible D gene TRBD1, 6 bases. The V gene's germline CDR1 is SNHLY and CDR2 FYNNEI. This CDR3 is 13 amino acids long. Trimming stripped 7 bases from V and 7 bases from J, with 14 bases between. The CDR3 DNA reads as TGTGCCAGCATTTTAGCAGGGGTGAATGAGCAGTTCTTC. Its translation: CASILAGVNEQFF. Full variable domain (missing parts from reference TRBV2 and TRBJ2-1): EPEVTQTPSHQVTQMGQEVILRCVPISNHLYFYWYRQILGQKVEFLVSFYNNEISEKSEIFDDQFSVERPDGSNFTLKIRSTKLEDSAMYFCASILAGVNEQFFGPGTRLTVL.

DNA of the CDR3: TGCGCCAGCCGGTACCAAGCGGGAGGCACCGGGGAGCTGTTTTTT. It encodes CASRYQAGGTGELFF. The chain is built from TRBV5-1 and TRBJ2-2, with 9 bases fitting TRBD2. The CDR3 is 15 amino acids. CDR1 SGHRS and CDR2 YFSETQ come from the germline V gene. The V segment lost 7 bases and the J segment 4 bases; nucleotides outside the gene matches: 8.

This clone appeared once. The chain carries TRBV18 and TRBJ2-6, with D possibly being TRBD2 (6 bases). Germline V gene data show CDR1 as KGHSH and CDR2 as LQKENI. Trimming left V 3 bases short and J 0 bases short, with 18 bases between. There are 19 residues in the CDR3. The CDR3 loop is CASSPLGGFGASGANVLTF. The DNA of the CDR3 is TGTGCCAGCTCACCTCTGGGAGGTTTTGGGGCCTCTGGGGCCAACGTCCTGACTTTC.

The rearrangement joins TRBV7-3 to TRBJ2-3; D unclear. Germline V gene sequence: CDR1 SGHTA, CDR2 FQGTGA. The germline V and J ends were trimmed by 5 bases and 1 base, with 13 bases remaining between them. The CDR3 totals 15 residues. CDR3 sequence: CASSLGSLGTDTQYF. The CDR3 region has the DNA TGTGCCAGCAGCCTAGGAAGTTTGGGCACAGATACGCAGTATTTT.

The chain has TRBV7-9 and TRBJ2-5; a weak D match, TRBD2 (6 bases). The CDR3 consists of 14 residues. Per germline, CDR1 SEHNR and CDR2 FQNEAQ (reference sequence). Trimming took 0 bases from V and 4 from J, leaving 9 bases between them. The CDR3 DNA is TGTGCCAGCAGCTTAGCGGGGGGTTTAGAGACCCAGTACTTC. Amino acid sequence: CASSLAGGLETQYF.

The rearrangement links TRBV5-6 to TRBJ2-1; possibly TRBD1 for D (6 bases). Trimming took off 0 bases at V and 4 bases at J, with 14 bases between the two ends. The CDR3 has 16 amino acids. Germline lookup yields CDR1 SGHDT and CDR2 YYEEEE. The CDR3 sequence is CASSLVGANLYNEQFF. CDR3 in DNA: TGTGCCAGCAGCTTGGTGGGGGCCAACCTTTACAATGAGCAGTTCTTC.

The chain uses TRBV18 and TRBJ2-5; 12 bases are a match to TRBD1. Trimming cost V 3 bases and J 5 bases; bases outside gene matches: 7. Germline values: CDR1 KGHSH, CDR2 LQKENI. CDR3 size: 16 residues. For the CDR3, the DNA is TGTGCCAGCTCACCCCCGGGACAGGGGGCAGGGGAGACCCAGTACTTC. Amino acids: CASSPPGQGAGETQYF.